The rows below give T cell receptor beta chains drawn from one sample of a study of T-cell reconstitution after alpha-beta-depleted transplantation in children. TCRdb re-analysed the PCR reads in MiXCR, keeping a single row per CDR3 protein. The sample holds some 350,000 distinct CDR3 sequences, 15% to 20% seen once. The specimen comprised PBMCs, mostly from graft donor cells, sampled 360 days after TCRalphabeta/CD19-depleted stem cell transplant. These TCRs come from a male patient aged 2-9 years who had a stem cell transplant for acute lymphoblastic leukemia, so the T cells may come from the graft donor. The conserved cysteine and the conserved F or W are not part of the CDR3 here. Fields, in order: V gene, J gene, CDR3 length, CDR3 protein.

V: TRBV11-2; J: TRBJ2-5; length: 13; CDR3: ASSLDRGPQETQY
V: TRBV9; J: TRBJ2-3; length: 13; CDR3: ASSVGYSSTDTQY
V: TRBV19; J: TRBJ1-2; length: 12; CDR3: ASHSGTGTYGYT
V: TRBV7-8; J: TRBJ2-5; length: 13; CDR3: ASSLPGQSSETQY
V: TRBV18; J: TRBJ1-4; length: 12; CDR3: ASSPDSVNEKLF
V: TRBV10-3; J: TRBJ2-7; length: 12; CDR3: AISELGGTYEQY
V: TRBV9; J: TRBJ2-7; length: 12; CDR3: ASSVHRVRREQY
V: TRBV7-8; J: TRBJ2-2; length: 12; CDR3: ASSLGTSSGELF
V: TRBV5-1; J: TRBJ2-7; length: 13; CDR3: ASRGGGTLSNEQY
V: TRBV6-2/TRBV6-3; J: TRBJ2-2; length: 18; CDR3: ASSYSLKTTGTTNTGELF
V: TRBV12-3/TRBV12-4; J: TRBJ1-6; length: 13; CDR3: ASSFGGAVNSPLH
V: TRBV15; J: TRBJ2-3; length: 16; CDR3: ATSGAGLAGVGEDTQY
V: TRBV6-2/TRBV6-3; J: TRBJ1-1; length: 10; CDR3: ASTRGNTEAF
V: TRBV2; J: TRBJ2-7; length: 11; CDR3: ASQGRVSYEQY
V: TRBV7-2; J: TRBJ2-3; length: 10; CDR3: ASSRGTDTQY
V: TRBV7-3; J: TRBJ2-1; length: 11; CDR3: APRTLLYNEQF
V: TRBV12-3/TRBV12-4; J: TRBJ2-1; length: 19; CDR3: ASSFPGTQARQDSGFDEQF
V: TRBV20-1; J: TRBJ2-2; length: 12; CDR3: SALTGGSTGELF
V: TRBV5-1; J: TRBJ2-6; length: 12; CDR3: ASSLEGQTNVLT
V: TRBV6-2/TRBV6-3; J: TRBJ2-7; length: 15; CDR3: ASSSGLAGDPDYEQY
V: TRBV6-6; J: TRBJ2-7; length: 11; CDR3: ASSYGSHYEQY
V: TRBV15; J: TRBJ1-3; length: 11; CDR3: ATSRPSGNTIY
V: TRBV4-2; J: TRBJ1-4; length: 14; CDR3: ASSHAVGGSNEKLF
V: TRBV4-1; J: TRBJ2-3; length: 12; CDR3: ASRRGLASSTQY
V: TRBV9; J: TRBJ2-7; length: 12; CDR3: ASSTSGIAYEQY
V: TRBV7-8; J: TRBJ2-1; length: 13; CDR3: ASSIAGGRRNEQF
V: TRBV29-1; J: TRBJ2-5; length: 13; CDR3: SVGASGLRRETQY
V: TRBV3-1; J: TRBJ2-1; length: 12; CDR3: ASSQVGLAGWKF
V: TRBV9; J: TRBJ2-2; length: 15; CDR3: ASSLKPGQGPTGELF
V: TRBV11-2; J: TRBJ2-7; length: 13; CDR3: ASSLSRGTRSEQY
V: TRBV12-3/TRBV12-4; J: TRBJ2-1; length: 15; CDR3: ASSSLGKRGAYNEQF
V: TRBV3-1; J: TRBJ1-6; length: 18; CDR3: ASSHLRSSGAAAGNSPLH
V: TRBV15; J: TRBJ2-7; length: 16; CDR3: ATSRDGVAGGRGYEQY
V: TRBV6-5; J: TRBJ2-1; length: 14; CDR3: ASSYSWIAGDNEQF
V: TRBV15; J: TRBJ1-5; length: 13; CDR3: ATRTGGGSNQPQH
V: TRBV29-1; J: TRBJ2-7; length: 14; CDR3: SVESGTGTPPYEQY
V: TRBV30; J: TRBJ2-5; length: 9; CDR3: AWQWGETQY
V: TRBV6-2/TRBV6-3; J: TRBJ2-1; length: 12; CDR3: ASSRTSGRNEQF
V: TRBV13; J: TRBJ2-2; length: 12; CDR3: ASSLGWNTGELF
V: TRBV7-2; J: TRBJ2-3; length: 9; CDR3: ASPVGSTQY
V: TRBV5-1; J: TRBJ2-3; length: 15; CDR3: ASSSTIDRAGGDTQY
V: TRBV10-3; J: TRBJ1-5; length: 12; CDR3: AISESGGTRPQH
V: TRBV6-1; J: TRBJ2-7; length: 13; CDR3: ASSTWTGGSYEQY
V: TRBV6-1; J: TRBJ1-3; length: 12; CDR3: ASTNKGAGNTIY
V: TRBV20-1; J: TRBJ2-1; length: 12; CDR3: SASGHRAYNEQF
V: TRBV28; J: TRBJ2-5; length: 15; CDR3: ASSLLGRVERGETQY
V: TRBV7-2; J: TRBJ2-7; length: 13; CDR3: ASSPFLGPGYEQY
V: TRBV7-9; J: TRBJ2-5; length: 13; CDR3: ASSGGQGAVETQY
V: TRBV10-3; J: TRBJ2-7; length: 13; CDR3: AISVWAGETYEQY
V: TRBV9; J: TRBJ2-2; length: 13; CDR3: ASSVEGLNTGELF
V: TRBV7-3; J: TRBJ2-3; length: 12; CDR3: ASSMDRGVDTQY
V: TRBV4-2; J: TRBJ2-1; length: 14; CDR3: ASSQEGPAGNNEQF
V: TRBV28; J: TRBJ2-1; length: 14; CDR3: ASSFWREITYNEQF
V: TRBV11-3; J: TRBJ2-1; length: 12; CDR3: ASSLDSSYNEQF
V: TRBV4-1; J: TRBJ2-1; length: 12; CDR3: ASSPRTGVDEQF